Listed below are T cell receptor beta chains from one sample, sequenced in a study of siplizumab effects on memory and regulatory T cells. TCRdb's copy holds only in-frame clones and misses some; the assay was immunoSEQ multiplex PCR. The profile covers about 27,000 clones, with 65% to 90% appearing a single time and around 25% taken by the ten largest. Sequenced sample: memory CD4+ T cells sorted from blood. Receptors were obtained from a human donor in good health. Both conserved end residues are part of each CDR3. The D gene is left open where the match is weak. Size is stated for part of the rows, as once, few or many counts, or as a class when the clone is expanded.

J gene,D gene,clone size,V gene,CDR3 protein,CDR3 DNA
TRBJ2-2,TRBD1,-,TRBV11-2,CASNGQGGTGELFF,TGTGCCAGCAATGGACAGGGTGGGACCGGGGAGCTGTTTTTT
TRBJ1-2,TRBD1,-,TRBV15,CATSRGTGASGYTF,TGTGCCACCAGCAGGGGGACAGGGGCAAGTGGCTACACCTTC
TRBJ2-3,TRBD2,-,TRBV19,CASSISSTSADTQYF,TGTGCCAGTAGTATTAGCTCGACTAGCGCAGATACGCAGTATTTT
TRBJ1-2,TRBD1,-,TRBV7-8,CASSLAGTGGLGYTF,TGTGCCAGCAGCTTAGCCGGGACAGGGGGACTTGGCTACACCTTC
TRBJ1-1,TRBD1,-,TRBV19,CASIHREGAGNTEAFF,TGTGCCAGTATTCACAGAGAGGGGGCCGGGAACACTGAAGCTTTCTTT
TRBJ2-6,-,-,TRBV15,CATSLAAGWISGANVLTF,TGTGCCACCAGCCTCGCCGCGGGGTGGATATCTGGGGCCAACGTCCTGACTTTC
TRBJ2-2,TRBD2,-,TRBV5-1,CASSPDGGTGELFF,TGCGCCAGCAGCCCGGACGGGGGGACCGGGGAGCTGTTTTTT
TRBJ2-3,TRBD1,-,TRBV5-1,CASSFGAGDRGTDTQYF,TGCGCCAGCAGCTTCGGGGCCGGGGACAGGGGCACAGATACGCAGTATTTT
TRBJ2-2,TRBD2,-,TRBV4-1,CASSAPDAGGAPGELFF,TGCGCCAGCAGCGCTCCGGACGCGGGAGGGGCCCCCGGGGAGCTGTTTTTT
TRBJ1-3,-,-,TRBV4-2,CASSRTGVSGNTIYF,TGTGCCAGCAGCCGGACCGGTGTCTCTGGAAACACCATATATTTT
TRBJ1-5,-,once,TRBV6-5,CASSRRGGYQPQHF,TGTGCCAGCAGCCGGAGGGGGGGGTATCAGCCCCAGCATTTT
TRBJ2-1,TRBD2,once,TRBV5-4,CASSLLAGDYNEQFF,TGTGCCAGCAGCTTACTAGCGGGCGACTACAATGAGCAGTTCTTC
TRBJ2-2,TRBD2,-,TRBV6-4,CASRQAAGGGTGELFF,TGTGCCAGCCGACAAGCTGCGGGAGGTGGAACCGGGGAGCTGTTTTTT
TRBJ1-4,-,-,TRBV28,CAIEGRDNEKLFF,TGTGCCATTGAGGGACGGGATAATGAAAAACTGTTTTTT
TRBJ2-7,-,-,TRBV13,CASSSQRAAYEQYF,TGTGCCAGCAGCAGCCAGCGGGCCGCCTACGAGCAGTACTTC
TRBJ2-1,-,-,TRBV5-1,CASASDAYNEQFF,TGCGCCAGCGCTTCGGACGCCTACAATGAGCAGTTCTTC
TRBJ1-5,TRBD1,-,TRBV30,CAWSAGTGGKSQPQHF,TGTGCCTGGAGTGCGGGGACAGGCGGCAAAAGTCAGCCCCAGCATTTT
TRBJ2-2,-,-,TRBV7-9,CASTPGAGRGATGELFF,TGTGCCAGCACCCCGGGTGCCGGGAGAGGGGCCACCGGGGAGCTGTTTTTT
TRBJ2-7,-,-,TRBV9,CASSVEGGLYEQYF,TGTGCCAGCAGCGTAGAGGGGGGCCTGTACGAGCAGTACTTC
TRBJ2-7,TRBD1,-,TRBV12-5,CASGLTGQGVGEQYF,TGTGCTAGTGGTTTGACCGGACAGGGGGTGGGCGAGCAGTACTTC
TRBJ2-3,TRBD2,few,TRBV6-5,CASSYGTSDTDTQYF,TGTGCCAGCAGTTACGGGACTAGCGACACAGATACGCAGTATTTT
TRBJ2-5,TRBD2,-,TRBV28,CASRDSFGGGLETQYF,TGTGCCAGCAGGGATTCCTTCGGGGGAGGGCTAGAGACCCAGTACTTC
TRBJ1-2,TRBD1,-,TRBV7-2,CASSPRRGQRGYTF,TGTGCCAGCAGCCCTCGCAGGGGGCAGAGGGGCTACACCTTC
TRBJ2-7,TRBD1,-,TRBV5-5,CASSLPVGTGLDEQYF,TGTGCCAGCAGCTTGCCCGTGGGGACAGGGCTCGACGAGCAGTACTTC
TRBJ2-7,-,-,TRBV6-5,CASSVAASYEQYF,TGTGCCAGCAGCGTAGCGGCCTCCTACGAGCAGTACTTC
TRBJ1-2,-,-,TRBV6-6,CATRQSPGYTF,TGTGCCACCAGACAGAGTCCGGGCTACACCTTC
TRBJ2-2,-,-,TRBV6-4,CASSVHDTGELFF,TGTGCCAGCAGTGTACACGACACCGGGGAGCTGTTTTTT
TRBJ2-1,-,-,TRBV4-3,CASSQDEGGLILYNEQFF,TGCGCCAGCAGCCAAGATGAAGGTGGGCTGATTCTCTACAATGAGCAGTTCTTC
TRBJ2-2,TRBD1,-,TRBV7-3,CASSKRTGGRTGELFF,TGTGCCAGCAGCAAAAGGACAGGGGGGAGAACCGGGGAGCTGTTTTTT
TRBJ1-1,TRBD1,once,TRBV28,CASRSGGTNTEAFF,TGTGCCAGCAGGTCAGGGGGCACGAACACTGAAGCTTTCTTT
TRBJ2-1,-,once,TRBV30,CAWSVQLGVNEQFF,TGTGCCTGGAGTGTACAGTTAGGGGTCAATGAGCAGTTCTTC
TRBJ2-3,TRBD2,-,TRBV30,CAWSVETSGVDTQYF,TGTGCCTGGAGTGTGGAGACTAGCGGGGTGGATACGCAGTATTTT
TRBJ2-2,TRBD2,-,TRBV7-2,CASSFLAGVGGELFF,TGTGCCAGCAGCTTTCTAGCGGGAGTGGGCGGGGAGCTGTTTTTT
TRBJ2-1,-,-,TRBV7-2,CASSTRLYEFF,TGTGCCAGCAGCACGAGACTCTACGAATTCTTC
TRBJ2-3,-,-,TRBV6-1,CASSEGWADTQYF,TGTGCCAGCAGTGAGGGGTGGGCAGATACGCAGTATTTT
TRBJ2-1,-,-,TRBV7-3,CASSLVVYNEQFF,TGTGCCAGCAGCTTAGTGGTTTACAATGAGCAGTTCTTC
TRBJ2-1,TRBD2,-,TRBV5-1,CASSFLAGAFKNEQFF,TGCGCCAGCAGCTTTTTAGCGGGAGCTTTTAAGAATGAGCAGTTCTTC
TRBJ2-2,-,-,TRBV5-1,CASSFSGAGTGELFF,TGCGCCAGCTCATTTTCGGGGGCGGGCACCGGGGAGCTGTTTTTT
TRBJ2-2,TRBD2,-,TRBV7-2,CASSLALSGATNTGELFF,TGTGCCAGCAGCTTAGCTCTTAGCGGGGCCACGAACACCGGGGAGCTGTTTTTT
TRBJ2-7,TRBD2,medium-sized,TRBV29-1,CSAQGPGTSGRFAYEQYF,TGCAGCGCCCAAGGCCCCGGGACTAGCGGGAGATTTGCCTACGAGCAGTACTTC
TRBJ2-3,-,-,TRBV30,CAWSQEGGTDTQYF,TGTGCCTGGAGTCAGGAGGGAGGCACAGATACGCAGTATTTT
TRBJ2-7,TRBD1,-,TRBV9,CASSVGDRPYEQYF,TGTGCCAGCAGCGTAGGGGACAGGCCCTACGAGCAGTACTTC
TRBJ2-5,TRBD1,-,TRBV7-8,CASSLLTGEQTQYF,TGTGCCAGCAGCTTATTGACAGGGGAACAGACCCAGTACTTC
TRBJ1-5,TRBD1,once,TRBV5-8,CASSLGTGRDQPQHF,TGTGCCAGCAGCTTGGGGACAGGGCGGGATCAGCCCCAGCATTTT
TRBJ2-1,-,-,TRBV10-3,CAISTRGGSYNEQFF,TGTGCCATCAGTACTAGAGGGGGCTCCTACAATGAGCAGTTCTTC
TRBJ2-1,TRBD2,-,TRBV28,CASSLTLAATPTHEQFF,TGTGCCAGCAGTTTAACTCTAGCGGCAACGCCTACACATGAGCAGTTCTTC
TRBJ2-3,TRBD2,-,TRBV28,CASSLLAGTITDTQYF,TGTGCCAGCAGTCTACTAGCGGGAACAATCACAGATACGCAGTATTTT
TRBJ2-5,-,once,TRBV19,CASSIQGLGETQYF,TGTGCCAGTAGTATCCAGGGGCTCGGGGAGACCCAGTACTTC
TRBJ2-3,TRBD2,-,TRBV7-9,CASSSWTSGRIDTQYF,TGTGCCAGCAGCTCGTGGACTAGCGGAAGGATAGATACGCAGTATTTT
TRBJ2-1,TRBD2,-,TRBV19,CASTERTSGRYAEQFF,TGTGCCAGTACCGAGAGGACTAGCGGGAGGTATGCTGAGCAGTTCTTC
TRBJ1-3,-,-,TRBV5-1,CASSLEGQSGNTIYF,TGCGCCAGCAGCTTGGAGGGGCAATCTGGAAACACCATATATTTT
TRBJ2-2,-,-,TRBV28,CASSLYLGVGELFF,TGTGCCAGCAGTTTATATCTAGGGGTCGGGGAGCTGTTTTTT
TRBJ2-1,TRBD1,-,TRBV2,CASTGQGSAYNEQFF,TGTGCCAGCACCGGACAGGGGTCGGCCTACAATGAGCAGTTCTTC
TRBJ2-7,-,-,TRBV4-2,CASSQDGLAYEQYF,TGTGCCAGCAGCCAAGATGGTCTAGCCTACGAGCAGTACTTC
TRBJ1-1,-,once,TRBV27,CASSLSMNTEAFF,TGTGCCAGCAGTTTATCGATGAACACTGAAGCTTTCTTT
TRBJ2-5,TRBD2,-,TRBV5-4,CASSERTSGRRRETQYF,TGTGCCAGCAGCGAGAGGACTAGCGGGAGACGAAGGGAGACCCAGTACTTC
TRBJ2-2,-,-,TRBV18,CASSPSQGTNTGELFF,TGTGCCAGCTCACCAAGTCAGGGCACGAACACCGGGGAGCTGTTTTTT
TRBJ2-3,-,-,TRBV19,CARDTSSTDTQYF,TGTGCCAGGGACACCTCTAGCACAGATACGCAGTATTTT
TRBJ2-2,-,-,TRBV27,CASSFGGVNGELFF,TGTGCCAGCAGTTTTGGGGGAGTAAACGGGGAGCTGTTTTTT
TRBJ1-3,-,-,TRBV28,CASTFDSASGNTIYF,TGTGCCAGCACCTTCGACTCGGCTTCTGGAAACACCATATATTTT